What follows describes a single TCR beta chain. Its matching antigen is unknown. Germline V gene lookup returns CDR1 SGDLS and CDR2 YYNGEE. Trimming removed 0 bases from V and 6 bases from J, with 10 bases in between. CDR3 length: 13 residues. The entry originates in a study of T cells in Graves' hyperthyroidism and ophthalmopathy. Study findings and constraints: Blood also contained most expanded thyroid clonotypes above 0.001.

Amplified regions were TCR beta CDR3 sequences from RNA transcripts. A first-round RT-PCR of the TCR CDR3 used the HTBI primer set. TCRdb used MiXCR to reprocess the multiplex PCR reads, holding one entry per CDR3 protein. The sample includes 550,000 to 600,000 distinct CDR3 sequences, roughly 17% of them seen just once. This rearrangement joins TRBV9 to TRBJ2-7, with D tentatively TRBD1 (5 bases). The TCR was taken from a woman aged 18-29 years with Graves' hyperthyroidism. The specimen was blood. The CDR3 bases are TGTGCCAGCAGCGTAGCAGGGTGGAGCGAGCAGTACTTC. It specifies CASSVAGWSEQYF.